This TCR beta chain is from a study of regulatory T cells. The CDR3 is 15 amino acids. V was pared by 3 bases and J by 0 bases, with 9 bases between. Germline lookup yields CDR1 MNHNY and CDR2 SVGAGI (reference sequence). CD4+ cells were sorted into CD25-high CD127-low regulatory cells and CD25-low CD127-high conventional cells. General study results and limits: In CD3G-deficient patients, conventional CD4+ T cells were enriched for hydrophobic CDR3 residues at positions 6 and 7. Patient repertoires had restricted TRB V-J pairs and skewed V and J usage, most in Tregs.

Amplification used 52 TRBV primers and 13 TRBJ primers. Assay used: immunoSEQ multiplex PCR; TCRdb lists only in-frame clones, some missing. The sample lists about 35,000 clones, 89% seen once, with more than 2% in the top ten. A note on this clone: Its target is not known.

Sequenced sample: conventional CD4+ T cells sorted from blood. This receptor was identified in a person under 35 with CD3G deficiency. The chain is built from TRBV6-6 and TRBJ2-4; D gene unclear. This chain's CDR3 is CASSYHTEAKNIQYF. DNA of the CDR3: TGTGCCAGCAGTTATCACACAGAAGCCAAAAACATTCAGTACTTC.